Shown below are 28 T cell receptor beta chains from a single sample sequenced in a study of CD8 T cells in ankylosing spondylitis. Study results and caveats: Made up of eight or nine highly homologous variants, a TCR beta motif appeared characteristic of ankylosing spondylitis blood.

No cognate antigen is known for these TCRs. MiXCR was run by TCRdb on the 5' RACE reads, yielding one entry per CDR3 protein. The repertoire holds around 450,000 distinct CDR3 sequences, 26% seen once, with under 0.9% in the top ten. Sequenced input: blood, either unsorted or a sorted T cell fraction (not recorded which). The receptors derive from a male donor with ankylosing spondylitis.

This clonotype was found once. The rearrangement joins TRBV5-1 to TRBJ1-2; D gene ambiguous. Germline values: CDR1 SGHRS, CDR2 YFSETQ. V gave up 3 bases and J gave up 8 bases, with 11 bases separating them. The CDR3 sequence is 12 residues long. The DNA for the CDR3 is TGCGCCAGCAGCTCCCGCCTGGGGGGCTACACCTTC. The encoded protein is CASSSRLGGYTF.

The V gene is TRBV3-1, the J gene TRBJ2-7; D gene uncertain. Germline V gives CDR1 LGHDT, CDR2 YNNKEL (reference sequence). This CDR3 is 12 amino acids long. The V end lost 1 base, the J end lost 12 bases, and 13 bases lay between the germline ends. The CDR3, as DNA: TGTGCCAGCAGCCAAGCTGGCCCACGACGGTACTTC. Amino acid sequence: CASSQAGPRRYF.

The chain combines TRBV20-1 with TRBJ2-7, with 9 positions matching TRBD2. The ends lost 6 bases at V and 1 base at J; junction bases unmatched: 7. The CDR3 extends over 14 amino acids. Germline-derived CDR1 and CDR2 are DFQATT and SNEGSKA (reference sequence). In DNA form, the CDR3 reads TGCAGTGCGGAGGCGGGAGGGGGGTCCTACGAGCAGTACTTC. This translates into CSAEAGGGSYEQYF.

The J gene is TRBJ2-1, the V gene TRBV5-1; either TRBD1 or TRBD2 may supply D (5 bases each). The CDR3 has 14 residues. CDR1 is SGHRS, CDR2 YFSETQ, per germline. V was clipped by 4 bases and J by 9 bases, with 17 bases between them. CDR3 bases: TGCGCCAGCAGCACCGGGACCCCTCTCAGTGAGCAGTTCTTC. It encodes CASSTGTPLSEQFF.

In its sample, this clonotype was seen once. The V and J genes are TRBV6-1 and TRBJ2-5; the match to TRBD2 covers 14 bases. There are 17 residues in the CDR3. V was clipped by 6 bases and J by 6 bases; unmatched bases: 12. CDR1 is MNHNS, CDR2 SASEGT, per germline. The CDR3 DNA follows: TGTGCCAGCAGCCCGGGACTAGCGGGAGCCCTCCCCAAGACCCAGTACTTC. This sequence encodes CASSPGLAGALPKTQYF.

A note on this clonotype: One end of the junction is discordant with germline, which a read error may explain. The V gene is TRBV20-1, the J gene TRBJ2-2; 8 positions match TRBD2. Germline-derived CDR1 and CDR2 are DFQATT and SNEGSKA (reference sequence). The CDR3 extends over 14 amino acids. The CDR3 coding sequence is TGCAGTGCTGGAGAGCGGGAGAGGGGCGGGGAGCTGTTTTTT. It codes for CSAGERERGGELFF.

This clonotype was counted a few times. The CDR3 loop is CASSFRSDSSYEQYF. The DNA for the CDR3 is TGCGCCAGCAGCTTTAGGTCCGACTCCTCCTACGAGCAGTACTTC. The chain links TRBV5-1 to TRBJ2-7; D call uncertain. V dropped 2 bases and J dropped 0 bases, with 12 bases sitting between them. The CDR3 runs 15 residues. Per the germline V gene, CDR1 is SGHRS and CDR2 is YFSETQ.

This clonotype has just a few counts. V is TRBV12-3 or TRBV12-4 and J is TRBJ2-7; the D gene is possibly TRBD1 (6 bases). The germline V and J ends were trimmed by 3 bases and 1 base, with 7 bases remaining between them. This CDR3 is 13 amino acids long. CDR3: CASSFGQSYEQYF. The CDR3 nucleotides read TGTGCCAGCAGTTTCGGACAGTCCTACGAGCAGTACTTC.

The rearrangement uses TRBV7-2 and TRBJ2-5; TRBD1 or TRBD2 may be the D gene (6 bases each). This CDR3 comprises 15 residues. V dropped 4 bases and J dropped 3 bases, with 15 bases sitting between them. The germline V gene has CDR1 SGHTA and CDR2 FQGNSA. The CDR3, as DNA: TGTGCCAGCAGCTGGGGGCTGGGGGGCGAAGAGACCCAGTACTTC. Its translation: CASSWGLGGEETQYF.

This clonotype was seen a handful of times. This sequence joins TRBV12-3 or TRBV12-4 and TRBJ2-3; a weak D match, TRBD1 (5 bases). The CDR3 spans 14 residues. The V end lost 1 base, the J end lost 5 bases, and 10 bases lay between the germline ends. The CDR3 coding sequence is TGTGCCAGCAGTTTAGGCAGGGATGGAGATACGCAGTATTTT. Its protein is CASSLGRDGDTQYF.

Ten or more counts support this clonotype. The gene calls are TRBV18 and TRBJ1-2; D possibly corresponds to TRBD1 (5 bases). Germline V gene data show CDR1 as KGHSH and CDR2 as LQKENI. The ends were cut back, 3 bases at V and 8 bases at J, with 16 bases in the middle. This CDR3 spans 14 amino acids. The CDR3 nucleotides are TGTGCCAGCTCACCTGACCCACTCAGGGACGGCTACACCTTC. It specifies CASSPDPLRDGYTF.

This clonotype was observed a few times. CDR3 nucleotide sequence: TGTGCCAGCAGCTTAGAGGAGGGACCGGAGAATGAGCAGTTCTTC. It codes for CASSLEEGPENEQFF. This chain links TRBV7-2 with TRBJ2-1; tentative D call: TRBD2 (6 bases). Trimming stripped 1 base from V and 7 bases from J, with 14 bases between. Germline loops: CDR1 SGHTA, CDR2 FQGNSA. The CDR3 consists of 15 residues.

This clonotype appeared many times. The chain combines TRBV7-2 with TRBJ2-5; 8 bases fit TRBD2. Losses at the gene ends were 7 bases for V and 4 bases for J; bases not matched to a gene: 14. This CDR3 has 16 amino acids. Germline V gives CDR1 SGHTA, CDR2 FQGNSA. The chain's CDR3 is CASTPPLGGRTETQYF. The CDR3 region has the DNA TGTGCCAGCACTCCTCCTCTGGGCGGGAGGACAGAGACCCAGTACTTC.

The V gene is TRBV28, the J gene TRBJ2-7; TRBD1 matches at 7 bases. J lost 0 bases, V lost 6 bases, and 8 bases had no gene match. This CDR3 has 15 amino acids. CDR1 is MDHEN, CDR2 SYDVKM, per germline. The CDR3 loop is CASRPGTDTSYEQYV. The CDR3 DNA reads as TGTGCCAGCAGACCTGGGACAGACACCTCCTACGAGCAGTACGTC.

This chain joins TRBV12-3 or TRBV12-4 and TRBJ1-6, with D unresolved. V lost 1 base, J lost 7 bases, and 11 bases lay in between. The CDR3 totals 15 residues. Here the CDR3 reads CASSLDGRSNSPLHF. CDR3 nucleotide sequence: TGTGCCAGCAGTTTAGATGGCAGGTCGAATTCACCCCTCCACTTT.

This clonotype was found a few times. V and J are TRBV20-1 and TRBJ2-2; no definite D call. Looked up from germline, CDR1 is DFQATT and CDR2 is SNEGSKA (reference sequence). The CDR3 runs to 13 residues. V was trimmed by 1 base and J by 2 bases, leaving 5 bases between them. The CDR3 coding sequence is TGCAGTGCTAGAGTACCTAACACCGGGGAGCTGTTTTTT. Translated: CSARVPNTGELFF.

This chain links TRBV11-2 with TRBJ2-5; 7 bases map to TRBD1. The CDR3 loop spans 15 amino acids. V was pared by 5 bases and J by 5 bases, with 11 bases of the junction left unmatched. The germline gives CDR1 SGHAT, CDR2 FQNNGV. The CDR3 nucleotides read TGTGCCAGCAGCACCGGGACAGCCCTCAAGGAGACCCAGTACTTC. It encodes CASSTGTALKETQYF.

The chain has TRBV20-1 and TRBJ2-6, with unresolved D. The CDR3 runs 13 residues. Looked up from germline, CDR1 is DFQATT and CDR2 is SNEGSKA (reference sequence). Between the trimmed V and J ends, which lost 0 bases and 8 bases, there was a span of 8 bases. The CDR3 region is CSARDQVSNVLTF. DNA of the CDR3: TGCAGTGCTAGAGATCAGGTCTCCAACGTCCTGACTTTC.

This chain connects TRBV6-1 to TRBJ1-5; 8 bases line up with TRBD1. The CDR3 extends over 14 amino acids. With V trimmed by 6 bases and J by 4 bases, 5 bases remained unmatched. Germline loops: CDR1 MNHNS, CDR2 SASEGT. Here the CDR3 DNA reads TGTGCCAGCAGGGACAGGGAGGCAAATCAGCCCCAGCATTTT. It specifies CASRDREANQPQHF.

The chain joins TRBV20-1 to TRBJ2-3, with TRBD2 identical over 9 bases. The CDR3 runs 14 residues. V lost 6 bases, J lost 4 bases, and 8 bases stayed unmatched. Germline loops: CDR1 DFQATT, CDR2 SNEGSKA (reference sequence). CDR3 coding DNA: TGCAGTGCCCAGACTAGCGGTCCGGCAGATACGCAGTATTTT. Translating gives CSAQTSGPADTQYF.

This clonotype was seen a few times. The CDR3 DNA reads TGCGCCAGCAGCACGAGGACTAGCGGGAGGAGCACAGATACGCAGTATTTT. It encodes CASSTRTSGRSTDTQYF. This chain links TRBV5-1 with TRBJ2-3; 14 positions match TRBD2. V shed 4 bases and J 0 bases; nucleotides not matched to a gene: 4. The germline gives CDR1 SGHRS, CDR2 YFSETQ. The length of the CDR3 is 17 residues.

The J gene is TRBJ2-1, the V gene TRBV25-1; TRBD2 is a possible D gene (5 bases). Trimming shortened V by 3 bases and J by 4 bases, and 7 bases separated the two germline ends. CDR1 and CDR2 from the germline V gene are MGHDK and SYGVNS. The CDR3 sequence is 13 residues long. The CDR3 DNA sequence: TGTGCCAGCAGTGATACGGGGTACAATGAGCAGTTCTTC. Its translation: CASSDTGYNEQFF. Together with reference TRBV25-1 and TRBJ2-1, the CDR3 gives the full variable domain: EADIYQTPRYLVIGTGKKITLECSQTMGHDKMYWYQQDPGMELHLIHYSYGVNSTEKGDLSSESTVSRIRTEHFPLTLESARPSHTSQYLCASSDTGYNEQFFGPGTRLTVL.

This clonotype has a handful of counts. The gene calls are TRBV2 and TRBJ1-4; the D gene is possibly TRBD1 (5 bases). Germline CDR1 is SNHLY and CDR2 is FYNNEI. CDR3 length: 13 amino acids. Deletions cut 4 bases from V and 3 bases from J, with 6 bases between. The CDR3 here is CASSVGANEKLFF. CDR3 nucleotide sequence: TGTGCCAGCAGTGTGGGGGCTAATGAAAAACTGTTTTTT.

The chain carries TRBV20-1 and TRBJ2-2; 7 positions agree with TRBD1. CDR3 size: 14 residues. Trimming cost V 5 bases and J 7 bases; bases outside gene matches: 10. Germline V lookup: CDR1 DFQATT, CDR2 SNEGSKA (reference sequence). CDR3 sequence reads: CSAYRDRYVGELFF. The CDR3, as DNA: TGCAGTGCTTACCGGGACAGATACGTCGGGGAGCTGTTTTTT.

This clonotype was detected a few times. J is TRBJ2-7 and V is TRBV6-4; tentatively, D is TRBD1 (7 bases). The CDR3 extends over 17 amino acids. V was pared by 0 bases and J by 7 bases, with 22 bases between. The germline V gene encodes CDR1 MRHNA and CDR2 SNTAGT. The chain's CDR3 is CASSDSNYGTPRGEQYF. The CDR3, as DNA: TGTGCCAGCAGTGACTCAAACTACGGGACTCCCAGGGGGGAGCAGTACTTC.

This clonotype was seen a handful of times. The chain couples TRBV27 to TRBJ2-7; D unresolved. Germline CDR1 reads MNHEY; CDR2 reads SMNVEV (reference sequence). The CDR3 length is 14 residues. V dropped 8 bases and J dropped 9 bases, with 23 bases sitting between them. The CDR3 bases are TGTGCCAGCTCCCGACCAATGTACGAGCTCGGGCAGTACGTC. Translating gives CASSRPMYELGQYV.

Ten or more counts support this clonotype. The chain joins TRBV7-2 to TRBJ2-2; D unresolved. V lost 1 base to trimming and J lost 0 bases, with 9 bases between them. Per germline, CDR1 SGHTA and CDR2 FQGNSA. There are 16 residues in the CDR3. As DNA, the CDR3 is TGTGCCAGCAGCTTAGTGAGCAGCGCGAACACCGGGGAGCTGTTTTTT. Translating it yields CASSLVSSANTGELFF.

The CDR3: CASSLANGRGDTQYF. The CDR3 DNA follows: TGTGCCAGCAGCTTAGCGAACGGGAGGGGAGATACGCAGTATTTT. The V gene is TRBV7-2, the J gene TRBJ2-3; the match to TRBD2 covers 8 bases. The CDR3 is 15 residues long. With 0 bases clipped from V and 5 bases from J, the junction kept 4 bases outside the gene matches. CDR1 and CDR2 from the germline V gene are SGHTA and FQGNSA.